Following are 4 T cell receptor beta chains from one sample sequenced in a study of cytomegalovirus exposure and HLA in healthy donors. PCR amplification relied on 60 Vbeta primers (plus 13 Jbeta primers). The method was immunoSEQ multiplex PCR; TCRdb's version includes in-frame clones alone and lacks a portion of them. The table has 90,000 to 100,000 clones, around 66% seen once. Sequencing was performed on PBMCs. Every receptor here comes from a man aged 25 to 40 in good health and CMV-seronegative.

This clone has a handful of counts. CDR3 DNA sequence: TGTGCCAGCAGCTTAGATACCTACGAGCAGTACTTC. Protein sequence: CASSLDTYEQYF. The genes are TRBV11-2 and TRBJ2-7; D is undetermined. The CDR3 extends over 12 amino acids. The germline CDR1 and CDR2 sequences are SGHAT and FQNNGV. Trimming cost V 0 bases and J 2 bases, with 2 bases left between them.

V usage is TRBV5-1 and J usage is TRBJ1-1; TRBD1 agrees at 10 bases. Germline assignment: CDR1 SGHRS and CDR2 YFSETQ. This CDR3 comprises 14 residues. Unmatched junction bases numbered 5, after V lost 9 bases and J lost 0 bases. In DNA, the CDR3 is TGCGCCACTAGACAGGGGGCTTTGAACACTGAAGCTTTCTTT. This gives the protein CATRQGALNTEAFF.

This clone was detected a few times. This chain joins TRBV7-2 and TRBJ2-3, with 16 bases identical to TRBD2. CDR3 length equals 19 residues. With 5 bases clipped from V and 3 bases from J, the junction kept 11 bases outside the gene matches. The V gene's germline CDR1 is SGHTA and CDR2 FQGNSA. In nucleotides, the CDR3 is TGTGCCAGCAGCCCGGGACTAGCGGGGGGGCCAGTCGGGACAGATACGCAGTATTTT. It translates to CASSPGLAGGPVGTDTQYF.

This clone was seen a few times. The chain recombines TRBV19 with TRBJ2-1, with 11 bases matching TRBD2. The CDR3 has 16 amino acids. CDR1 is LNHDA, CDR2 SQIVND, per germline (reference sequence). V lost 4 bases to trimming and J lost 1 base; unmatched junction nucleotides: 3. DNA for the CDR3: TGTGCCAGTAGTACCGTAGCGGGAGGGTCCTACAATGAGCAGTTCTTC. It specifies CASSTVAGGSYNEQFF.